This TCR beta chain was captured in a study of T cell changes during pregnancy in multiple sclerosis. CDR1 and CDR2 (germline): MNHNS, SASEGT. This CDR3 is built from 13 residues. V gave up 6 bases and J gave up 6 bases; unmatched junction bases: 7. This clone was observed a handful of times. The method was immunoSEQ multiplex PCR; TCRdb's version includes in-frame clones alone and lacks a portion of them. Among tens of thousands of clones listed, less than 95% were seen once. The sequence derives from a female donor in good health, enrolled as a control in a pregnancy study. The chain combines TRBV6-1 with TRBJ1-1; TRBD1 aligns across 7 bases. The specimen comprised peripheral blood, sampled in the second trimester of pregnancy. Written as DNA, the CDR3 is TGTGCCAGCAGCGAAAACGACAGGGCTGAAGCTTTCTTT. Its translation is CASSENDRAEAFF.